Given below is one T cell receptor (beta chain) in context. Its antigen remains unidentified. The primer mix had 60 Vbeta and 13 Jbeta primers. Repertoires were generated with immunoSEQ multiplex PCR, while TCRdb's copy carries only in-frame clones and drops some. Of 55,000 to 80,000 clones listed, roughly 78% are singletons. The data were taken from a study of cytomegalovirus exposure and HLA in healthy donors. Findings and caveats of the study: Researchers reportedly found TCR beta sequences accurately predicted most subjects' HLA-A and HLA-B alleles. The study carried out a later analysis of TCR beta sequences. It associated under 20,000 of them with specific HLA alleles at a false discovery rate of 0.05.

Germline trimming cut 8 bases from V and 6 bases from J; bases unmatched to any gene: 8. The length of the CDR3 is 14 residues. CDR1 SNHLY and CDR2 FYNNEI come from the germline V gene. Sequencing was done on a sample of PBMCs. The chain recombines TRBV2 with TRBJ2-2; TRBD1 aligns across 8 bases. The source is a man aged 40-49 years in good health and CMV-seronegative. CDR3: CASGSGRGPGELFF. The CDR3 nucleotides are TGTGCCAGCGGAAGCGGCAGGGGGCCCGGGGAGCTGTTTTTT.